This T cell receptor beta chain was obtained from a study of control samples from healthy donors and cancer patients. CDR1 is LGHDT and CDR2 is YNNKEL in the germline V gene (reference sequence). V gave up 4 bases and J gave up 4 bases, with 13 bases separating them. The CDR3 is made up of 14 amino acids. Sequenced by immunoSEQ multiplex PCR; TCRdb stores in-frame clones only, minus some. The sample holds about 230,000 clones; about 80% are singletons and the top ten take 13%. The sequencing input was PBMCs. The V gene is TRBV3-1 (or the pseudogene TRBV3-2), the J gene TRBJ1-2; D ambiguous. This clonotype originated in a woman aged 60-75 years with lung cancer. CDR3 sequence: CASSLSGRGYGYTF. The CDR3 DNA reads as TGTGCCAGCAGCCTCAGCGGCCGGGGCTATGGCTACACCTTC.